This TCR beta chain emerged from a study of T cells after somatic rescue of genetic block. Generated by immunoSEQ multiplex PCR, the TCRdb table keeps only in-frame clones and is missing some. Found here are 110,000 or so clones, 75% to 95% of them singletons; the top ten hold over 1.1%. Germline V gives CDR1 LGHNA, CDR2 YSLEER. Trimming stripped 1 base from V and 7 bases from J, with 4 bases between. There are 11 residues in the CDR3. The chain employs TRBV4-3 and TRBJ2-5, with D hard to call. The sequence was collected from a woman aged 18 to 35. Source material: peripheral blood mononuclear cells (PBMCs). DNA for the CDR3: TGCGCCAGCAGCCAAGGTTCGACCCAGTACTTC. It yields the protein CASSQGSTQYF.